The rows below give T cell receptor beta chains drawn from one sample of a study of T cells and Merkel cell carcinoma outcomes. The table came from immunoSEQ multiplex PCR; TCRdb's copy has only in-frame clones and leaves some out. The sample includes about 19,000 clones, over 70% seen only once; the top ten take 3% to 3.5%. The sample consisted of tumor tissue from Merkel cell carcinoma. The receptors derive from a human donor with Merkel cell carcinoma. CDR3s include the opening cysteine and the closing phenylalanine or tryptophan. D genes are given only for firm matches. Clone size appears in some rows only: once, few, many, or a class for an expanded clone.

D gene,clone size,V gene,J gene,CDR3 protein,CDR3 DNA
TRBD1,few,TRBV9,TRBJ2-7,CASSEAGTARGEQYF,TGTGCCAGCAGCGAAGCCGGGACAGCCCGGGGCGAGCAGTACTTC
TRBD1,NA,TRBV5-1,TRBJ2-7,CASSLAGTAYEQYF,TGCGCCAGCAGCTTGGCCGGGACAGCCTACGAGCAGTACTTC
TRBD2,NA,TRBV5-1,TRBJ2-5,CASSFFLTSGGAATQYF,TGCGCCAGCAGCTTCTTCTTGACTAGCGGGGGGGCCGCGACCCAGTACTTC
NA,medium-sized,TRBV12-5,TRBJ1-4,CASGPGPRETKKLFF,TGTGCTAGTGGTCCTGGGCCCCGGGAAACGAAAAAACTGTTTTTT
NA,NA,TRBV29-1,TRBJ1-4,CSVVDTGENEKLFF,TGCAGCGTTGTCGACACCGGGGAAAATGAAAAACTGTTTTTT
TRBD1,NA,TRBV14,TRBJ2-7,CASSPRDSSYEQYF,TGTGCCAGCAGCCCGAGGGACAGCTCCTACGAGCAGTACTTC
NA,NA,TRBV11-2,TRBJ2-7,CASSLVPKASYEQYF,TGTGCCAGCAGCTTAGTACCCAAGGCGTCCTACGAGCAGTACTTC
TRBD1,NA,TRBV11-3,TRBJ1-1,CASSLGRDRGAFF,TGTGCCAGCAGCTTAGGTAGGGACAGGGGAGCTTTCTTT
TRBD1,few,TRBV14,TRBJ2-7,CASTWAGGGEQYF,TGTGCCAGCACCTGGGCAGGGGGCGGCGAGCAGTACTTC
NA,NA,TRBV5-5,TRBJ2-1,CASSLVGPDSIF,TGTGCCAGCAGCTTGGTGGGCCCGGACAGTATCTTC
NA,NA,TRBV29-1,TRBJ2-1,CSVERFKGYNEQFF,TGCAGCGTCGAGAGGTTTAAGGGCTACAATGAGCAGTTCTTC
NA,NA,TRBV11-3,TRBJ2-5,CASSSGLRGIETQYF,TGTGCCAGCAGTTCGGGACTCCGGGGCATAGAGACCCAGTACTTC
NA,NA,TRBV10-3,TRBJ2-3,CAITPGATDTQYF,TGTGCCATCACTCCCGGGGCCACAGATACGCAGTATTTT
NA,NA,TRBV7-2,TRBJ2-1,CASSLLAGEQFF,TGTGCCAGCAGCTTATTGGCTGGAGAGCAGTTCTTC
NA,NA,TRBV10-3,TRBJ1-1,CAISESLGTNTEAFF,TGTGCCATCAGTGAGTCGCTGGGTACGAACACTGAAGCTTTCTTT
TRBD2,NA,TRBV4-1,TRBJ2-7,CASSPGTSENEQYF,TGCGCCAGCAGCCCGGGGACTAGCGAGAACGAGCAGTACTTC
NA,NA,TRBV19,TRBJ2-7,CASSIMVGSRYEQYF,TGTGCCAGTAGTATAATGGTGGGGAGCCGCTACGAGCAGTACTTC
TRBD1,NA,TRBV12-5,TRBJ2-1,CASGSGTGGSNEQFF,TGTGCTAGTGGTTCCGGGACAGGGGGCTCGAATGAGCAGTTCTTC
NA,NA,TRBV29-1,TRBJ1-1,CSVAYRVHTEAFF,TGCAGCGTCGCCTACAGGGTCCACACTGAAGCTTTCTTT
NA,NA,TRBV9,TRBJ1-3,CASSGDLGNTIYF,TGTGCCAGCAGCGGTGACTTGGGAAACACCATATATTTT
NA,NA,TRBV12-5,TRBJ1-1,CASGWETNTEAFF,TGTGCTAGTGGTTGGGAGACGAACACTGAAGCTTTCTTT
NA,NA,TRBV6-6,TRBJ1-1,CASSYSMRNTEAFF,TGTGCCAGCAGTTACTCGATGAGGAACACTGAAGCTTTCTTT